A few counts support the clone carrying this T cell receptor beta chain. Its antigen is unidentified. TCRdb passed the reads through MiXCR, listing each CDR3 protein once. The profile shows around 630,000 distinct CDR3 sequences, 24% of them singletons. The record originates from a study of T cell repertoires in cytomegalovirus infection. This CDR3 has 14 amino acids. The V and J ends lost 0 bases and 2 bases, in that order; junction bases with no gene match: 4. Germline V gene data show CDR1 as SQVTM and CDR2 as ANQGSEA. Study-level points and caveats: Identification of carriers of CMV plus the relevant HLA was achieved through cumulative public TCR beta family frequency.

The TCR was taken from a human donor in good health (CMV status not recorded). Some clones in this sample may be carry-over from other donors' samples. The sample comprised CD8+ T cells from PBMCs. This sequence joins TRBV29-1 and TRBJ2-7; TRBD1 matches 7 bases. DNA for the CDR3: TGCAGCGTTGAAGATAGGGACAGCGCCTACGAGCAGTACTTC. Its protein is CSVEDRDSAYEQYF.